This TCR beta chain was identified in a study of OX40 agonist ivuxolimab in advanced cancers. Germline lookup yields CDR1 LGHNA and CDR2 YSLEER. This CDR3 is 13 amino acids long. Trimming shortened V by 0 bases and J by 4 bases, and 6 bases separated the two germline ends. Sequenced by immunoSEQ multiplex PCR; TCRdb stores in-frame clones only, minus some. The sample lists 59,000 or so clones; about 90% were seen once. The sequenced sample was CD4+ or CD8+ T cells sorted from blood, obtained in a trial of the OX40 agonist ivuxolimab. The chain uses TRBV4-3 and TRBJ1-1, with no clear D. This receptor was identified in an adult with an advanced solid tumor such as melanoma, head and neck, liver or kidney cancer. This chain's CDR3 is CASSQDSRTEAFF. The CDR3 coding sequence is TGCGCCAGCAGCCAAGATTCCCGCACTGAAGCTTTCTTT.